The following is a TCR beta chain sequence with its context. What it binds is not known. The PCR employed 60 Vbeta primers together with 13 Jbeta primers. Using immunoSEQ multiplex PCR, the repertoire was profiled, and TCRdb retains in-frame clones only, with some absent. The table lists some 160,000 clones, over 70% of them singletons. The sample originates from a study of cytomegalovirus exposure and HLA in healthy donors. Study-level findings and limits: CMV serostatus was the sole immune exposure information available. In a later analysis, a genetic analysis reported fewer productive-TCR N-insertions in an Asian-associated ancestry cluster than the cohort average.

Sampled while nominally healthy, donors likely had unrecorded immune exposures. The clonotype was recovered from a woman aged 45-65 years in good health and CMV-seronegative. What was sequenced was PBMCs.

The CDR3 DNA reads as TGTGCCAGCAGCTCACCGGGACAGGGGAACACTGAAGCTTTCTTT. Translation gives CASSSPGQGNTEAFF. The chain couples TRBV11-1 to TRBJ1-1, with 9 bases lining up with TRBD1. The CDR3 spans 15 residues. The germline CDR1 and CDR2 sequences are SGHAT and FQDESV (reference sequence). The junction had 4 bases not matched to a gene; V was cut back by 4 bases and J by 1 base.